This TCR beta chain was captured by sequencing in a study of T-cell reconstitution after alpha-beta-depleted transplantation in children. Preparation of the TCRbeta library involved a method that used unique molecular identifiers. TCRdb re-called the PCR reads with MiXCR, one entry per CDR3 protein. Counted here are some 490,000 distinct CDR3 sequences, roughly an eighth occurring once; the ten biggest clones make up around 5.6%. Trimming took off 4 bases at V and 10 bases at J, with 20 bases between the two ends. Germline loops: CDR1 SGHTA, CDR2 FQGNSA. The CDR3 contains 15 residues. Source: PBMCs from the stem cell graft donor, taken from the stem cell graft. The V gene is TRBV7-2, the J gene TRBJ2-1, with a tentative D call TRBD1 (6 bases). This receptor was obtained from a human donor who donated a stem cell graft to a child with combined immunodeficiency. CDR3 DNA sequence: TGTGCCAGCAGCTCTAGCTCCTCAGGGGCGTGGGAGCAGTTCTTC. Translating it yields CASSSSSSGAWEQFF.